The 27 T cell receptor beta chains given below trace back to one sample, sequenced in a study of CD8+ T cells in alopecia areata. The treatment: oral pan-JAK inhibitor, 5-10 mg twice daily. Reverse transcribed after extraction, RNA yielded cDNA as the sequencing template. Data came from immunoSEQ multiplex PCR; TCRdb stores just in-frame clones and leaves some out. The sample lists 150,000 to 200,000 clones, 51% seen once, with 9.5% to 13% in the top ten. The input for sequencing was CD8+ T cells sorted from blood, taken at week 52, from a patient treated with tofacitinib. Receptor source: a human donor with alopecia areata.

The V and J genes are TRBV7-9 and TRBJ1-1; D gene uncertain. Looked up from germline, CDR1 is SEHNR and CDR2 is FQNEAQ (reference sequence). The CDR3 runs to 13 residues. Deletions cut 6 bases from V and 6 bases from J, with 14 bases between. The CDR3 DNA reads as TGTGCCAGCAGGACCGGGTTTAACGCTGAAGCTTTCTTT. Its translation is CASRTGFNAEAFF.

The rearrangement joins TRBV7-9 to TRBJ2-6; D not resolved. From germline, CDR1 is SEHNR and CDR2 FQNEAQ (reference sequence). This CDR3 has 16 amino acids. The ends were cut back, 5 bases at V and 0 bases at J, with 11 bases in the middle. CDR3 in amino acids: CASSLMASSGANVLTF. CDR3 nucleotide sequence: TGTGCCAGCAGCCTCATGGCCAGCTCTGGGGCCAACGTCCTGACTTTC.

To note about this clone: This sample includes further DNA sequences coding for the same CDR3. The J gene is TRBJ2-3, the V gene TRBV5-1; unclear D gene. CDR3 length: 13 residues. Germline V gives CDR1 SGHRS, CDR2 YFSETQ. V was trimmed by 4 bases and J by 0 bases, leaving 6 bases between them. DNA of the CDR3: TGCGCCAGCAGCGTGGACAGCACAGATACGCAGTATTTT. Encoded protein: CASSVDSTDTQYF.

The V gene is TRBV5-4, the J gene TRBJ1-1; D unclear. Trimming removed 4 bases from V and 0 bases from J, with 10 bases in between. The CDR3 is made up of 14 amino acids. Germline V lookup: CDR1 SGHNT, CDR2 YYREEE (reference sequence). The CDR3 loop is CASSLQQMNTEAFF. DNA of the CDR3: TGTGCCAGCAGCCTCCAGCAAATGAACACTGAAGCTTTCTTT.

The V gene is TRBV10-3, the J gene TRBJ2-4; TRBD2 matches at 7 bases. The ends lost 2 bases at V and 6 bases at J; junction bases unmatched: 4. This CDR3 contains 14 residues. Germline values: CDR1 ENHRY, CDR2 SYGVKD. The CDR3 bases are TGTGCCATCAGTGAGGCCCGCGGGGGAAACATTCAGTACTTC. Translating it yields CAISEARGGNIQYF.

This clone has just a few counts. The V gene is TRBV5-1, the J gene TRBJ2-1, with D possibly TRBD1 on 6 matching bases. The CDR3 runs 16 residues. Trimming removed 1 base at V and 7 bases at J, with 18 bases between. Germline lookup yields CDR1 SGHRS and CDR2 YFSETQ. CDR3 sequence: CASSLPRGPSGNEQFF. In DNA, the CDR3 is TGCGCCAGCAGCTTGCCCAGGGGCCCATCGGGGAATGAGCAGTTCTTC. Together with reference TRBV5-1 and TRBJ2-1, the CDR3 gives the full variable domain: KAGVTQTPRYLIKTRGQQVTLSCSPISGHRSVSWYQQTPGQGLQFLFEYFSETQRNKGNFPGRFSGRQFSNSRSEMNVSTLELGDSALYLCASSLPRGPSGNEQFFGPGTRLTVL.

This rearrangement joins TRBV4-1 to TRBJ2-3; D remains unclear. CDR3 size: 15 residues. Trimming removed 4 bases at V and 3 bases at J, with 14 bases between. Germline assignment: CDR1 MGHRA and CDR2 YSYEKL. The CDR3 DNA is TGCGCCAGCAGCCGAGAGCTCCCGGAGACAGATACGCAGTATTTT. Its translation: CASSRELPETDTQYF.

This chain connects TRBV5-1 to TRBJ2-7, with TRBD1 matching over 8 bases. After removal of 4 bases from V and 3 bases from J, the junction contained 6 bases not matched to a gene. CDR3 length: 14 residues. The germline V gene encodes CDR1 SGHRS and CDR2 YFSETQ. The CDR3 DNA is TGCGCCAGCAGCCACCGGGACAGGAACTACGAGCAGTACTTC. This encodes CASSHRDRNYEQYF.

The V and J genes are TRBV2 and TRBJ2-1; TRBD2 matches 9 bases. CDR1 and CDR2 (germline): SNHLY, FYNNEI. The length of the CDR3 is 17 residues. Trimming cost V 6 bases and J 6 bases; bases outside gene matches: 15. The CDR3 reads CASSVLVGGGAPNEQFF. CDR3 nucleotides: TGTGCCAGCAGCGTCCTGGTCGGCGGGGGGGCCCCCAATGAGCAGTTCTTC.

The chain carries TRBV29-1 and TRBJ1-4; the match to TRBD1 covers 8 bases. The germline V gene encodes CDR1 SQVTM and CDR2 ANQGSEA. V shed 7 bases and J 2 bases; nucleotides not matched to a gene: 3. CDR3 length: 13 amino acids. The CDR3 DNA reads TGCAGCGACCGGACAGGGACTAATGAAAAACTGTTTTTT. It translates to CSDRTGTNEKLFF.

The chain has TRBV20-1 and TRBJ2-5; D call uncertain. The germline gives CDR1 DFQATT, CDR2 SNEGSKA (reference sequence). Trimming took 6 bases from V and 5 from J, leaving 7 bases between them. The CDR3 loop spans 10 amino acids. The CDR3: CSAEGETQYF. The CDR3 nucleotides read TGCAGTGCAGAAGGGGAGACCCAGTACTTC.

In its sample, this clone was seen a few times. V and J are TRBV7-2 and TRBJ1-2, with TRBD1 as a possible D gene (5 bases). V was clipped by 1 base and J by 4 bases, with 16 bases between them. Germline V gene data show CDR1 as SGHTA and CDR2 as FQGNSA. This CDR3 region has 16 residues. CDR3 nucleotides: TGTGCCAGCAGCTTAGAGACAGCGGCGGGGAGCTATGGCTACACCTTC. Translation gives CASSLETAAGSYGYTF.

This clone has just a few counts. V is TRBV4-2 and J is TRBJ2-1, with a tentative D call TRBD2 (7 bases). V was trimmed by 3 bases and J by 2 bases, leaving 17 bases between them. Germline loops: CDR1 LGHNA, CDR2 YNFKEQ. The CDR3 is 17 residues long. Written as DNA, the CDR3 is TGTGCCAGCAGCCAGCCGTTTGCGGGGGACACCTACAATGAGCAGTTCTTC. Protein product: CASSQPFAGDTYNEQFF.

This clone was recorded once. The genes are TRBV5-1 and TRBJ2-1, with TRBD2 as a possible D gene (5 bases). CDR3 length: 13 amino acids. Per the germline V gene, CDR1 is SGHRS and CDR2 is YFSETQ. V was shortened by 2 bases and J by 7 bases, with 10 bases between the two germline ends. The CDR3: CASSFERGNEQFF. CDR3 bases: TGCGCCAGCAGCTTCGAGCGAGGGAATGAGCAGTTCTTC. The whole variable domain, filled in from reference TRBV5-1 and TRBJ2-1, reads KAGVTQTPRYLIKTRGQQVTLSCSPISGHRSVSWYQQTPGQGLQFLFEYFSETQRNKGNFPGRFSGRQFSNSRSEMNVSTLELGDSALYLCASSFERGNEQFFGPGTRLTVL.

The CDR3 bases are TGTGCCAGCAGCACCGCCGGGGGGTCCTTTTATACGCAGTATTTT. This encodes CASSTAGGSFYTQYF. J is TRBJ2-3 and V is TRBV5-6; 7 nucleotides match TRBD2. Germline V gene lookup returns CDR1 SGHDT and CDR2 YYEEEE. The CDR3 is made up of 15 amino acids. V lost 4 bases, J lost 7 bases, and 12 bases stayed unmatched.

The V call is TRBV4-3, the J call TRBJ2-7, with a weak D call TRBD1 (5 bases). V lost 6 bases to trimming and J lost 1 base, with 13 bases between them. The CDR3 spans 14 residues. The germline CDR1 and CDR2 sequences are LGHNA and YSLEER. In DNA form, the CDR3 reads TGCGCCAGCAGTCGGACACGATCATCCTACGAGCAGTACTTC. Protein: CASSRTRSSYEQYF.

The chain links TRBV2 to TRBJ1-2, with TRBD1 matching over 10 bases. The CDR3 is made up of 14 amino acids. Germline V CDR1 and CDR2: SNHLY, FYNNEI. Unmatched junction bases numbered 2, after V lost 4 bases and J lost 3 bases. This CDR3 is CASSVGTGDYGYTF. CDR3 nucleotides: TGTGCCAGCAGTGTTGGGACAGGGGACTATGGCTACACCTTC.

The chain is built from TRBV9 and TRBJ2-7, with 8 bases aligning to TRBD2. V was pared by 0 bases and J by 4 bases, with 3 bases of the junction left unmatched. Germline V gene sequence: CDR1 SGDLS, CDR2 YYNGEE. This CDR3 has 14 residues. The CDR3 is CASSVASGGYEQYF. The CDR3 coding sequence is TGTGCCAGCAGCGTAGCCAGCGGGGGTTACGAGCAGTACTTC.

The rearrangement joins TRBV30 to TRBJ1-2, with unresolved D. Germline lookup yields CDR1 GTSNPN and CDR2 SVGIG (reference sequence). The CDR3 spans 12 residues. The ends were cut back, 2 bases at V and 10 bases at J, with 14 bases in the middle. The CDR3 DNA is TGTGCCTGGAGTTATGGAGGGTCTGACTACACCTTC. It encodes CAWSYGGSDYTF.

The chain carries TRBV15 and TRBJ2-7; 7 bases align to TRBD1. V lost 0 bases, J lost 3 bases, and 5 bases stayed unmatched. CDR3 length: 15 amino acids. Germline CDR1 and CDR2: LNHNV and YYDKDF (reference sequence). CDR3 in amino acids: CATSRDGTGVYEQYF. The DNA for the CDR3 is TGTGCCACCAGCAGAGATGGCACAGGGGTCTACGAGCAGTACTTC.

This clone was counted between two and nine times. V usage is TRBV29-1 and J usage is TRBJ2-7; D gene unclear. The CDR3 runs to 12 residues. Trimming stripped 1 base from V and 1 base from J, with 5 bases between. Germline V gene data show CDR1 as SQVTM and CDR2 as ANQGSEA. The DNA of the CDR3 is TGCAGCGTTGAAGGGGAATCCTACGAGCAGTACTTC. It specifies CSVEGESYEQYF.

This clone has just one count. The chain couples TRBV7-2 to TRBJ2-3; tentative D call: TRBD2 (7 bases). This CDR3 contains 15 residues. Germline V CDR1 and CDR2: SGHTA, FQGNSA. Between the trimmed V and J ends, which lost 3 bases and 3 bases, there was a span of 13 bases. CDR3 sequence reads: CASSFEGGGTDTQYF. The CDR3 nucleotides are TGTGCCAGCAGCTTTGAGGGGGGGGGAACAGATACGCAGTATTTT.

V is TRBV29-1 and J is TRBJ2-1, with D unresolved. CDR1 is SQVTM, CDR2 ANQGSEA, per germline. Trimming removed 3 bases from V and 4 bases from J, with 7 bases in between. The CDR3 has 12 amino acids. In DNA form, the CDR3 reads TGCAGCGTTGACAGAGATTACAATGAGCAGTTCTTC. Protein product: CSVDRDYNEQFF.

The rearrangement links TRBV27 to TRBJ2-7, with 8 bases aligning to TRBD1. The V and J ends lost 4 bases and 3 bases, in that order; junction bases with no gene match: 8. The CDR3 spans 15 residues. Germline V gives CDR1 MNHEY, CDR2 SMNVEV (reference sequence). For the CDR3, the DNA is TGTGCCAGCAGTTACCAGGGGGCGCTGTACTACGAGCAGTACTTC. It codes for CASSYQGALYYEQYF.

This chain joins TRBV6-5 and TRBJ2-5, with D possibly being TRBD2 (6 bases). This CDR3 is 12 amino acids long. V lost 6 bases and J 5 bases, leaving 10 bases between the germline ends. Germline V gene lookup returns CDR1 MNHEY and CDR2 SVGAGI. The CDR3 loop reads CASRDGGETQYF. DNA of the CDR3: TGTGCCAGCAGAGACGGAGGGGAGACCCAGTACTTC.

The V and J genes are TRBV19 and TRBJ1-1; D perhaps matches TRBD1 (5 bases). Looked up from germline, CDR1 is LNHDA and CDR2 is SQIVND (reference sequence). The V end lost 4 bases, the J end lost 4 bases, and 10 bases lay between the germline ends. There are 13 residues in the CDR3. The CDR3 here is CASSTGRLTEAFF. The CDR3 DNA sequence: TGTGCCAGTAGTACGGGACGGCTCACTGAAGCTTTCTTT.

The CDR3 DNA is TGTGCCAGCACTTCGCGGGACAGGGACAATGAGCAGTTCTTC. It codes for CASTSRDRDNEQFF. The V and J genes are TRBV27 and TRBJ2-1; 9 nucleotides line up with TRBD1. The V gene's germline CDR1 is MNHEY and CDR2 SMNVEV (reference sequence). CDR3 length: 14 residues. The J segment lost 5 bases and the V segment lost 7 bases, leaving 6 bases of the junction unmatched.